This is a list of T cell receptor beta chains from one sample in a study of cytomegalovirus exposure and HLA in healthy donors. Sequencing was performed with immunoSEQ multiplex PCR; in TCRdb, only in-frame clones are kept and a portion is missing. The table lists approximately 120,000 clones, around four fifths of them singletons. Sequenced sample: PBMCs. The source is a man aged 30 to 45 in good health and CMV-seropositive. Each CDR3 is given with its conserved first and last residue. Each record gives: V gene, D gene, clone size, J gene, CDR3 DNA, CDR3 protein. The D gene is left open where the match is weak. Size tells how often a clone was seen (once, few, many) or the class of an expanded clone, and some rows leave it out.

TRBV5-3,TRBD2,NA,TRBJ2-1,TGTGCCAGAAGCTTGTATAGGACTAGCGGGACTACTTGGAATGAGCAGTTCTTC,CARSLYRTSGTTWNEQFF
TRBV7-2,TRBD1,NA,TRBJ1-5,TGTGCCAGCAGCGCCCGACCGGACAGGGTCAGTCAGCCCCAGCATTTT,CASSARPDRVSQPQHF
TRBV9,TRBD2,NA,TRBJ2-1,TGTGCCAGCAGCGCACTTGGGGGGGACTACAATGAGCAGTTCTTC,CASSALGGDYNEQFF
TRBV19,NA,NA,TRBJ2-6,TGTGCCAGTAGTATCTTCGGGACTCCAAACTCTGGGGCCAACGTCCTGACTTTC,CASSIFGTPNSGANVLTF
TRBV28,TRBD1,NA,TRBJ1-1,TGTGCCAGCAGTCAACCGGGACAGGTCCACGCTGAAGCTTTCTTT,CASSQPGQVHAEAFF
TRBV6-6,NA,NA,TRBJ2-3,TGTGCCAGCAGTTACCGGGACACATACACAGATACGCAGTATTTT,CASSYRDTYTDTQYF
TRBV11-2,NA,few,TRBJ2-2,TGTGCCAGCAGCTTAACAGCCTCTCTACTAGGAGGGGAGCTGTTTTTT,CASSLTASLLGGELFF
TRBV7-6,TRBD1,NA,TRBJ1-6,TGTGCCAGCAGCCCGGGACAGCCTCAACACTCTAATTCACCCCTCCACTTT,CASSPGQPQHSNSPLHF
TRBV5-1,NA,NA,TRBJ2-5,TGCGCCAGCAGCTTGGCCTTGGACAGCGCGGGGACCCAGTACTTC,CASSLALDSAGTQYF
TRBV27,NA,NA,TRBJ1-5,TGTGCCAGCAGTTTATCGGGCATGCGGCCCCAGCATTTT,CASSLSGMRPQHF
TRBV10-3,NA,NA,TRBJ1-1,TGTGCCATCAGGTATCAGTTGAACACTGAAGCTTTCTTT,CAIRYQLNTEAFF
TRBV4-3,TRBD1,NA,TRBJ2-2,TGCGCCAGCAGCCATTCCTTTCGGGACAGGAACACCGGGGAGCTGTTTTTT,CASSHSFRDRNTGELFF
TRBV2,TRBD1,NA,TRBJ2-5,TGTGCCAGCGCGCCAACCGGGACAGGCCAAGAGACCCAGTACTTC,CASAPTGTGQETQYF
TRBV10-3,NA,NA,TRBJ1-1,TGTGCCATCAGTGTGGATCCTGCCAGGGGTGAAGCTTTCTTT,CAISVDPARGEAFF
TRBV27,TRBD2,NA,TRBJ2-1,TGTGCCAGCAGTTTATCGGGGACTAGCGGCTACAATGAGCAGTTCTTC,CASSLSGTSGYNEQFF
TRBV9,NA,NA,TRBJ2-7,TGTGCCAGCAGCGCCCGTGCTAGCGCTCCCTACGAGCAGTACTTC,CASSARASAPYEQYF
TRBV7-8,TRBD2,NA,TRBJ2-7,TGTGCCAGCAGCTTACTAGCGGGAGATAGTGACGAGCAGTACTTC,CASSLLAGDSDEQYF
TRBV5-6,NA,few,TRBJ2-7,TGTGCCAGCAGCTCTCCATTCACTCGAGCCGAATACGAGCAGTACTTC,CASSSPFTRAEYEQYF
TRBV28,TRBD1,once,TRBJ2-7,TGTGCCAGCAGCTTGAGACAGGGCTCCTACGAGCAGTACTTC,CASSLRQGSYEQYF
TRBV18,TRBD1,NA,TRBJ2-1,TGTGCCAGCTCACCGCGCTCAACAGGGGCGGGCTACAATGAGCAGTTCTTC,CASSPRSTGAGYNEQFF
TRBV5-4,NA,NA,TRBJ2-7,TGTGCCAGCAGCGGTCCAGGGGATGGGTACGAGCAGTACTTC,CASSGPGDGYEQYF
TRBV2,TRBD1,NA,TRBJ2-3,TGTGCCAGTCACCGGGACAGAGGCACAGATACGCAGTATTTT,CASHRDRGTDTQYF
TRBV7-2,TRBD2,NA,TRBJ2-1,TGTGCCAGCAGCTTAGGAGGAGCGGGAGTGAGACAGTTCTTC,CASSLGGAGVRQFF
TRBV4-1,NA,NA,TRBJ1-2,TGCGCCAGCAGCCACATCCTAAATGGCTACACCTTC,CASSHILNGYTF
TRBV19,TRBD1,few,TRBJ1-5,TGTGCCAGTAGTATAGGAACCTGGACAGGGGATAGCAATCAGCCCCAGCATTTT,CASSIGTWTGDSNQPQHF
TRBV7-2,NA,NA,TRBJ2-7,TGTGCCAGCAGTCCAGACAGGCCGCTACTTAGCGAGCAGTACTTC,CASSPDRPLLSEQYF
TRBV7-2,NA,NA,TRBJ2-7,TGTGCCAGCAGCTTGGGGACAATGAACGAGCAGTACTTC,CASSLGTMNEQYF
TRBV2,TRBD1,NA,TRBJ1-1,TGTGCCAGCAGTGGGGGTCCGGACAGGCGTAACACTGAAGCTTTCTTT,CASSGGPDRRNTEAFF
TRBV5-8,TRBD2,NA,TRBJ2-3,TGTGCCAGCAGCTTGGAGCTAGCGGGAGCAGATACGCAGTATTTT,CASSLELAGADTQYF
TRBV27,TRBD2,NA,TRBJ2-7,TGTGCCAGCAGTTTACGGGCGGGAGGGCGCGAGCAGTACTTC,CASSLRAGGREQYF
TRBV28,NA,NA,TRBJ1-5,TGTGCCAGCACAGGGGACCATCAGCCCCAGCATTTT,CASTGDHQPQHF
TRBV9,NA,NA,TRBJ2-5,TGTGCCAGCAGCTCCGGGGGGCAGTCGGGTGAGACCCAGTACTTC,CASSSGGQSGETQYF
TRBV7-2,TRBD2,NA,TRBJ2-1,TGTGCCAGCAGCCACCTGAGGACTAGCGGGAGTAATGAGCAGTTCTTC,CASSHLRTSGSNEQFF
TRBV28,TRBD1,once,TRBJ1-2,TGTGCCAGCAGCACAAACACAGGGGGCTATGGCTACACCTTC,CASSTNTGGYGYTF
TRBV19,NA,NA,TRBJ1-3,TGTGCCAGTAGCAAGACAGGCGACTCTGGAAACACCATATATTTT,CASSKTGDSGNTIYF
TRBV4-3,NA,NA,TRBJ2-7,TGCGCCAGCAGCCAAGATTTGCCTGGCAGGGCCGACTACGAGCAGTACTTC,CASSQDLPGRADYEQYF
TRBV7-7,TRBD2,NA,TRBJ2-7,TGTGCCAGCAGCCCTCGAAGTAGCGGGATGCGCGAGCAGTACTTC,CASSPRSSGMREQYF
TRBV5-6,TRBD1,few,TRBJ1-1,TGTGCCAGCAGCTTTCGACAGGGGGCAAAAGCTTTCTTT,CASSFRQGAKAFF
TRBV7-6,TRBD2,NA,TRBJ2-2,TGTGCCAGCAATACCGGACCAGCGGGAGGGCCCGGGGCGGAGCTGTTTTTT,CASNTGPAGGPGAELFF
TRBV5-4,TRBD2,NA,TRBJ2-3,TGTGCCAGCAGCTTTCGGGGGGATGAAGATACGCAGTATTTT,CASSFRGDEDTQYF
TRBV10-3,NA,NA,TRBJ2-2,TGTGCCAGCGGGGTTGGGGAGCTGTTTTTT,CASGVGELFF
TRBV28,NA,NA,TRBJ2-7,TGTGCCAGCAGTTCCAGCGGATTGGATTTCTACGAGCAGTACTTC,CASSSSGLDFYEQYF